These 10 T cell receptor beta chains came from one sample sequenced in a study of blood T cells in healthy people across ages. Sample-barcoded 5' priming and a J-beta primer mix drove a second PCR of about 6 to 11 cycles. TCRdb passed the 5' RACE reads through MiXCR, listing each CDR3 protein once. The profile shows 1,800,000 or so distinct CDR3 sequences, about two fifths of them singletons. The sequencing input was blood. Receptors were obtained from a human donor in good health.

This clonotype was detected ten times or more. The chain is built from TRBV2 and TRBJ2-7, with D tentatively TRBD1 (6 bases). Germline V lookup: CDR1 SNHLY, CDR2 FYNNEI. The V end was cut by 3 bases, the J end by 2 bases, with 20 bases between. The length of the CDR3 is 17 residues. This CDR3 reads CASSDSSFAGTTYEQYF. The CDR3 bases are TGTGCCAGCAGTGATTCGAGTTTTGCTGGGACAACCTACGAGCAGTACTTC.

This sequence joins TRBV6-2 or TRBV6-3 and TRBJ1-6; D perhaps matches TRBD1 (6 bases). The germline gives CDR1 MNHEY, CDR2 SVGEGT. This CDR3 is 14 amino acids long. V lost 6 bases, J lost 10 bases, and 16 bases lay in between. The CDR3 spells CASRSVGAGSPLHF. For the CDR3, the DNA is TGTGCCAGCAGATCCGTGGGGGCAGGCTCACCCCTCCACTTT.

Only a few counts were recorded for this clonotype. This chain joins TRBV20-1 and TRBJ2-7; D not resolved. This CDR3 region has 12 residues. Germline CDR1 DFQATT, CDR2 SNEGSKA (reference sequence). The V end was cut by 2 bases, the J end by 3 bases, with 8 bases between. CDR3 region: CSARKSSYEQYF. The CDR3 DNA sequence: TGCAGTGCTAGAAAGTCTAGCTACGAGCAGTACTTC.

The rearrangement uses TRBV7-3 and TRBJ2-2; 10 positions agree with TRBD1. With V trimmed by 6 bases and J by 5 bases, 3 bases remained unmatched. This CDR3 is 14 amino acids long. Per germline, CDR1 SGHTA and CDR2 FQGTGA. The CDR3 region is CASRRGQGTGELFF. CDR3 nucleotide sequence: TGTGCCAGCAGACGGGGACAGGGGACCGGGGAGCTGTTTTTT.

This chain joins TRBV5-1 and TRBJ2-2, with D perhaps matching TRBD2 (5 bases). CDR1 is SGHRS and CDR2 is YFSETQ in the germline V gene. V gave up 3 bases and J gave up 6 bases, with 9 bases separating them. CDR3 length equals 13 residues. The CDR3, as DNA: TGCGCCAGCAGCTGGACCGGGGCCGGGGAGCTGTTTTTT. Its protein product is CASSWTGAGELFF.

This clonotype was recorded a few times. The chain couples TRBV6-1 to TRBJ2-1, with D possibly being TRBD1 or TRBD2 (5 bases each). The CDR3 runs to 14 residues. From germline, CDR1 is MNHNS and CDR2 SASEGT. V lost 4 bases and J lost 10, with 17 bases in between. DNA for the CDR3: TGTGCCAGCAGTGCCCAACCCGGGACGCTGGAGCAGTTCTTC. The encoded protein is CASSAQPGTLEQFF.

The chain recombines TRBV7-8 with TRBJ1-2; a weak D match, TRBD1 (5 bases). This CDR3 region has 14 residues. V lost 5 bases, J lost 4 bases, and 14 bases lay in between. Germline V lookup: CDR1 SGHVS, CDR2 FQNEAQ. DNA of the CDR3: TGTGCCAGCAGCCTTATGGGACGGAGCTATGGCTACACCTTC. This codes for CASSLMGRSYGYTF. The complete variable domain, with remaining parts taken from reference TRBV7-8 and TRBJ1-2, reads GAGVSQSPRYKVAKRGQDVALRCDPISGHVSLFWYQQALGQGPEFLTYFQNEAQLDKSGLPSDRFFAERPEGSVSTLKIQRTQQEDSAVYLCASSLMGRSYGYTFGSGTRLTVV.

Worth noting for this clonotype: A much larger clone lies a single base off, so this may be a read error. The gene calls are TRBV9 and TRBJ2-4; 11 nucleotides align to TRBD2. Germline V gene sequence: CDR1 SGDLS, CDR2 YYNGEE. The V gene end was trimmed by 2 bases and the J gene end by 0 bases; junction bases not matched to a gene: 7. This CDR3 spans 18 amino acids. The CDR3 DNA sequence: TGTGCCAGCAGCGTCGGCCTAGCGGGGGGCGTAGCCAAAAACATTCAGTACTTC. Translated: CASSVGLAGGVAKNIQYF.

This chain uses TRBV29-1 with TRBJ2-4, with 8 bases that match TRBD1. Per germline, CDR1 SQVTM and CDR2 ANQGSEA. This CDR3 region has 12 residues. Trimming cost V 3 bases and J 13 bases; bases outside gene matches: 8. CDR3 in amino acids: CSVDQGAEEQYF. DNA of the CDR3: TGCAGCGTTGATCAGGGGGCGGAAGAGCAGTACTTC. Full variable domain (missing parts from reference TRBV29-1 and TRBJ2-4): SAVISQKPSRDICQRGTSLTIQCQVDSQVTMMFWYRQQPGQSLTLIATANQGSEATYESGFVIDKFPISRPNLTFSTLTVSNMSPEDSSIYLCSVDQGAEEQYFGAGTRLSVL.

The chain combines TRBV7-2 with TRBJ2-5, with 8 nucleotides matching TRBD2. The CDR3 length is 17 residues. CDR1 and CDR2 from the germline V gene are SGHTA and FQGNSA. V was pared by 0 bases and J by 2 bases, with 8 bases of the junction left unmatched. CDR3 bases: TGTGCCAGCAGCTTAGCGGCCGGCGGGGGGCTACAAGAGACCCAGTACTTC. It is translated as CASSLAAGGGLQETQYF.